This T cell receptor (beta chain) was profiled in a study of T cells in Graves' hyperthyroidism and ophthalmopathy (dated by TCRdb to the late 2010s). Background on the whole study: Peripheral blood was collected at initial diagnosis, before any treatment. To identify distinguishing TCR V-J signatures, a discovery cohort of about 100 patients was used, comprising 40 to 45 with Graves' ophthalmopathy and some 57 with stable Graves' hyperthyroidism. Prospective prediction of ophthalmopathy was tested in an independent validation cohort consisting of 18 hyperthyroidism patients and some 17 patients who later progressed to ophthalmopathy. The 95 to 100 discovery patients were randomly divided into training and test sets at a 7:3 ratio. The study also compared thyroid tissue and blood T-cell repertoires from more than five Graves' hyperthyroidism patients. After sampling, hyperthyroidism patients received methimazole starting at 30 mg daily, and ophthalmopathy patients received high-dose intravenous methylprednisolone. The paper describes TCR Vbeta CDR3 sequencing of 140 or so peripheral blood samples, made up of 43 ophthalmopathy patients, approximately 76 hyperthyroidism patients and some 17 progressor patients.

TCR beta CDR3 regions were amplified from RNA transcripts. A first-round RT-PCR of the TCR CDR3 used the HTBI primer set with the Qiagen OneStep RT-PCR kit. A second multiplex PCR round built the libraries, followed by size selection and purification. Paired-end sequencing of the libraries was performed with 100 bp reads on an Illumina HiSeq2000. In the source study's methods: SOAPnuke was used to process the raw data, throwing out any read that contained adapters or uncalled bases, had a mean Phred below 15, or lacked an exact constant-primer or identifier match. High-quality paired reads were merged using COPE v1.2.5, and each unique nucleotide sequence was defined as a clonotype. Clonotypes were aligned to IMGT TRBV, TRBD and TRBJ reference segments using MiTCR v1.1. The analysis was restricted to V-J combinations with a frequency above 0.0001, which together covered just over 99% of the repertoires. A TCS score was defined as the ratio of F50 (clonal expansion) to E x V (chaos), with BLOSUM62-based TCRdist applied between CDR3 peptides within each V-J. Welch's t-statistics and random forest reduced 450 to 600 V-J features to some 14, which were used in a naive Bayes classifier (R e1071). TCRdb handled the public reads itself, with Q25 trimming in fastp and clone calling in MiXCR, and kept productive beta chains. Each CDR3 protein appears once, grouped with its most common genes and DNA. The V and J calls reflect TCRdb's pipeline rather than the authors' work. The sample data list roughly 380,000 distinct CDR3 sequences, and more than 11% of these were observed just once. The ten top clones hold 9.5% to 12% of the sample.

Graves' hyperthyroidism was defined as stable when no progression to ophthalmopathy occurred over 18 months of follow-up. Hyperthyroidism patients were newly diagnosed, had a disease duration of under 2 months, and were aged 18 to 65 years. Patients with uncontrolled infections, other autoimmune diseases, pregnancy or lactation were excluded. Diagnoses relied on clinical symptoms, serum thyroxine and TRAb, thyroid ultrasound and orbital computed tomography. PBMCs were separated from 8 to 10 ml of fresh peripheral blood using Ficoll-Paque density gradient centrifugation. Trizol reagent was used to extract total RNA, and RNA quality was then checked on an Agilent 2100 Bioanalyzer. What the study reported, not specific to this receptor: During validation, the model predicted progression to ophthalmopathy a median of about 5.9 months ahead of onset, with almost 71% sensitivity and about 72% specificity. No statistical method was used to fix the sample size in advance, and group allocation was not hidden from the investigators. Most expanded thyroid clonotypes (frequency above 0.001) were also detected in blood, a finding suggesting that blood repertoires may reflect thyroid immune responses. A model built on a 13 V-J signature distinguished ophthalmopathy from stable hyperthyroidism, reaching around 90% sensitivity and about 81% specificity in cross-validation and 80%/75% in testing.

Points on this clonotype: Its antigen specificity is not known. Nothing much larger sits one base from this clone, and base qualities are not available.

The clonotype was recovered from a woman in her sixties or seventies with Graves' hyperthyroidism. The material sequenced was blood.

In nucleotides, the sequence is TGCGCCAGCAGCCAAGTGTCCGACTCTGGAAACACCATATATTTT. It specifies CASSQVSDSGNTIYF. Rearrangement joined TRBV4-1 to TRBJ1-3; no D gene is confidently identified. CDR1 MGHRA and CDR2 YSYEKL were looked up in the germline V gene. The CDR3 covers 15 residues, taking in both the cysteine and the phenylalanine. The DNA shown is the 45-base CDR3, in frame from base 1. The trim is 1 base for V and 0 bases for J, with a gap of 7 bases between the germline ends.